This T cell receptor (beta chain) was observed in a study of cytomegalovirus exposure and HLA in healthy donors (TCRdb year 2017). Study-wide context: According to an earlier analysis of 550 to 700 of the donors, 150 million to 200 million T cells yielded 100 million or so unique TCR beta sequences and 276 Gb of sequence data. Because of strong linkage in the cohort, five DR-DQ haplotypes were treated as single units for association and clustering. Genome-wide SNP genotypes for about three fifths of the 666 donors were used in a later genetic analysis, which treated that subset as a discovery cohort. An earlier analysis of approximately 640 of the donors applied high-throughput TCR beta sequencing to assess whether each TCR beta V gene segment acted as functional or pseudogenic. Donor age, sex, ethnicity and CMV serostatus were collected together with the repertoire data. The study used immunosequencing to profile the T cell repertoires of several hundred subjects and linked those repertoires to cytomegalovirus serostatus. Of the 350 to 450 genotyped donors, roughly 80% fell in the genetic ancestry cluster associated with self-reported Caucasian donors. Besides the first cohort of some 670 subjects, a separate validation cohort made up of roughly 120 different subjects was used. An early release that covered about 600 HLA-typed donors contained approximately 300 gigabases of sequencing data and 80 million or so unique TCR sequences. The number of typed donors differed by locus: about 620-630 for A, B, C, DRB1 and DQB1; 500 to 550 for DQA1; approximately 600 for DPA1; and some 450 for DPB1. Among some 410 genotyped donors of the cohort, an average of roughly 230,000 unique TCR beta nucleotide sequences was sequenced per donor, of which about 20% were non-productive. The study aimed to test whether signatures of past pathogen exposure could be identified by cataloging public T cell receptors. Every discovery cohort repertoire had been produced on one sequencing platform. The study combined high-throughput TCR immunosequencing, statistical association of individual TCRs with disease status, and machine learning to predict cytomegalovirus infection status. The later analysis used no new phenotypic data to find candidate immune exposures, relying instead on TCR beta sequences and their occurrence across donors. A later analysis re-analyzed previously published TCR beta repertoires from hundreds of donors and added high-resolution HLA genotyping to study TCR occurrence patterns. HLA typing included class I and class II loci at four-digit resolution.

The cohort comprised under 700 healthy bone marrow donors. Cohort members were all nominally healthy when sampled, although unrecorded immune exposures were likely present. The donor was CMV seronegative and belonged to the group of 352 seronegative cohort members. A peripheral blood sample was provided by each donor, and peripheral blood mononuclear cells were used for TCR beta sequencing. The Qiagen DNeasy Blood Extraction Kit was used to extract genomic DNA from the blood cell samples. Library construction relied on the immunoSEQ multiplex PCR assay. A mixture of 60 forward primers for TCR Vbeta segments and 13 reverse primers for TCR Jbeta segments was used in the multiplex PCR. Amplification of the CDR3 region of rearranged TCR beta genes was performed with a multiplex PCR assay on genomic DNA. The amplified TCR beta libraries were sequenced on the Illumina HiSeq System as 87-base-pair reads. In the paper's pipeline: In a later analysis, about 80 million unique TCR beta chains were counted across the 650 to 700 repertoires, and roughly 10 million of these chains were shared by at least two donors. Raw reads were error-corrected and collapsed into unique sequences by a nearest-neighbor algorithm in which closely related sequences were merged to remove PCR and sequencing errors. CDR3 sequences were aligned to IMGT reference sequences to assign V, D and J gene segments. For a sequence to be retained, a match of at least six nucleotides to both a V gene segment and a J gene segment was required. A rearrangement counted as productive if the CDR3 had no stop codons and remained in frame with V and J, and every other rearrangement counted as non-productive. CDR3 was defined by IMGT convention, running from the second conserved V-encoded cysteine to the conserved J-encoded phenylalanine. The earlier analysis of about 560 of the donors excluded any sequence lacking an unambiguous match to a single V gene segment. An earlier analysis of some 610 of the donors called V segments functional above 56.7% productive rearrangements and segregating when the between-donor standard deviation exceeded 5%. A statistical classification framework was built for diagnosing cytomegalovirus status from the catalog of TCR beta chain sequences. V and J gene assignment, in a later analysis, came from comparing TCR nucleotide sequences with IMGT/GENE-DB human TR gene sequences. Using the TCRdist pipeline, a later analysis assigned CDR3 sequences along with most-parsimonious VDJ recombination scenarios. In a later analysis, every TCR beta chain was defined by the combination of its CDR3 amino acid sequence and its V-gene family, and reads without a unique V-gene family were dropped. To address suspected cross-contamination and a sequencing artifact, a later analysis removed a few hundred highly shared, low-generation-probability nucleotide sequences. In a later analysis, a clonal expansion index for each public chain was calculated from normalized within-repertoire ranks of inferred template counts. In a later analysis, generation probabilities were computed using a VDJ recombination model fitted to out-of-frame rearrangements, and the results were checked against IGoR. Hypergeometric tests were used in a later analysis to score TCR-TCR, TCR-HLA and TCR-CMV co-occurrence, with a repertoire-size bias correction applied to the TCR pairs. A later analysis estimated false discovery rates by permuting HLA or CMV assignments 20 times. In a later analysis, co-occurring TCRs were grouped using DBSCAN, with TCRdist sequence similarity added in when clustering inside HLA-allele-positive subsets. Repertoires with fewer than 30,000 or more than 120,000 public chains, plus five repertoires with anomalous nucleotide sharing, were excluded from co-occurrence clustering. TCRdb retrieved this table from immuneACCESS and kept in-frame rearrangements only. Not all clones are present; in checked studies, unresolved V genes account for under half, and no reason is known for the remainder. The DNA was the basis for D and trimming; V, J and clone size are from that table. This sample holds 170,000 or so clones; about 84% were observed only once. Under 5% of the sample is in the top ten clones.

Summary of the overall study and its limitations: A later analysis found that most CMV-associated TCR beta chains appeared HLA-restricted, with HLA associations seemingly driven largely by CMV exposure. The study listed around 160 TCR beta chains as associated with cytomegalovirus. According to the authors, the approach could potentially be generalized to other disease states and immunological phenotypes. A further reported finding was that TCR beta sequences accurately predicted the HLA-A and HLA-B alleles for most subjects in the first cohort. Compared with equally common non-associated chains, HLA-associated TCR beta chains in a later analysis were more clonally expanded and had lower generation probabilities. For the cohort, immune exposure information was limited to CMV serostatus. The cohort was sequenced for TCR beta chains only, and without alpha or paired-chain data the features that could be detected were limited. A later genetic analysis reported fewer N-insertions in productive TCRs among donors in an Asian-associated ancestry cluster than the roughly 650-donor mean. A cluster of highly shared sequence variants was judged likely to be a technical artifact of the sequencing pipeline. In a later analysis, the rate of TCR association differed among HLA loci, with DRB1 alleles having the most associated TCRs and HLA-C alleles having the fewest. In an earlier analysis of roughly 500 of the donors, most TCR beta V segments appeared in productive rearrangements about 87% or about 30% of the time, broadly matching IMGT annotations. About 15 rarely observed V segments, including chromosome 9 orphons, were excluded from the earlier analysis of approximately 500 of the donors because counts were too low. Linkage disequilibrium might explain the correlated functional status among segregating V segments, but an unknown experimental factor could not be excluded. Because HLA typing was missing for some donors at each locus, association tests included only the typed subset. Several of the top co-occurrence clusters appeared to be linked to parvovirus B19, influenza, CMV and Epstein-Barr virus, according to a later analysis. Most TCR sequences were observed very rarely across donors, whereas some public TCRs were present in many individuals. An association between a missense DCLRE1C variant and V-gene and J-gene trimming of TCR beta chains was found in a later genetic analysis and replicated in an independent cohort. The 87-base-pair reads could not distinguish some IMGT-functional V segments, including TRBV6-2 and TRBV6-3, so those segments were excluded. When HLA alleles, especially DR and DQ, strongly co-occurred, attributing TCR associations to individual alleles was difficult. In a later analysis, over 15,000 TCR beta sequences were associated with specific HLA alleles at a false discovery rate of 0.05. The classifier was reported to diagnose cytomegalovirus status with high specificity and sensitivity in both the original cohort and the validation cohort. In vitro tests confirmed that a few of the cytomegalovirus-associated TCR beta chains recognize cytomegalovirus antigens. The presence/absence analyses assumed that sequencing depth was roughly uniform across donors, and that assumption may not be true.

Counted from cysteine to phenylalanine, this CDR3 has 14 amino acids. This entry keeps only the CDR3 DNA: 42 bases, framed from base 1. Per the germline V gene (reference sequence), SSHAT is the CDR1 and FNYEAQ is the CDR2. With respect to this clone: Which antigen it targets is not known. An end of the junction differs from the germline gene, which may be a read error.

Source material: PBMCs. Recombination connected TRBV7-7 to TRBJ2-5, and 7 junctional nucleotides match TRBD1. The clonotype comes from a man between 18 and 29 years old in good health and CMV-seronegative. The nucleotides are TGTGCTAGCAGCTCCAGGGGGATCCAAGAGACCCAGTACTTC. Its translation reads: CASSSRGIQETQYF.